A selection of T cell receptor beta chains follows, all from one sample in a study of shared clonotypes between healthy human individuals. Profiled with immunoSEQ multiplex PCR; TCRdb holds only in-frame clones, not every one. The sample includes 2 million to 2.5 million clones, under 95% of them seen just once. Sequenced: naive CD4+ T cells from PBMCs. These TCRs come from a man younger than 35 in good health. Some clones in this sample may be carry-over from other donors' samples. The CDR3 runs from the conserved cysteine through the conserved F or W. D genes are given only for firm matches. Not all rows give a size; the values are once, few, many and, for expanded clones, a class.

V	size	D	J	length	CDR3	DNA
TRBV28	NA	NA	TRBJ1-2	12	CACSGVNYGYTF	TGTGCCTGTTCAGGGGTAAACTATGGCTACACCTTC
TRBV5-1	NA	TRBD1	TRBJ2-7	15	CASSLLQGATYEQYF	TGCGCCAGCAGCTTGCTACAGGGGGCGACCTACGAGCAGTACTTC
TRBV5-6	NA	NA	TRBJ1-4	16	CASSLTQAATNEKLFF	TGTGCCAGCAGCTTGACACAGGCCGCAACTAATGAAAAACTGTTTTTT
TRBV6-5	NA	NA	TRBJ1-5	14	CASSRLGVWQPQHF	TGTGCCAGCAGCCGCTTGGGGGTCTGGCAGCCCCAGCATTTT
TRBV4-1	once	NA	TRBJ2-3	16	CASSQAPGGVTDTQYF	TGCGCCAGCAGCCAAGCCCCAGGCGGGGTCACAGATACGCAGTATTTT
TRBV7-2	NA	NA	TRBJ2-6	15	CASSWGVAGANVLTF	TGTGCCAGCAGCTGGGGGGTGGCTGGGGCCAACGTCCTGACTTTC
TRBV6-1	NA	TRBD1	TRBJ1-1	14	CASRVTGVISEAFF	TGTGCCAGCAGGGTAACAGGGGTAATATCTGAAGCTTTCTTT
TRBV11-2	NA	NA	TRBJ2-7	16	CASSLDAGAPTYEQYF	TGTGCCAGCAGCTTAGATGCAGGAGCCCCTACCTACGAGCAGTACTTC
TRBV7-2	NA	TRBD1	TRBJ1-1	14	CASSLRTGSTEAFF	TGTGCCAGCAGCTTGAGGACAGGGAGCACTGAAGCTTTCTTT
TRBV5-4	NA	TRBD2	TRBJ2-7	13	CASSLTGGNEQYF	TGTGCCAGCAGCTTGACGGGGGGAAACGAGCAGTACTTC
TRBV7-6	NA	NA	TRBJ1-5	13	CASSLGLTGPQHF	TGTGCCAGCAGCTTGGGGTTAACCGGGCCCCAGCATTTT
TRBV28	few	NA	TRBJ1-2	16	CASSLNAILQRYGYTF	TGTGCCAGCAGTTTAAACGCAATCTTACAGCGATATGGCTACACCTTC
TRBV15	NA	NA	TRBJ1-2	12	CATSRTAYGYTF	TGTGCCACCAGCAGGACAGCGTATGGCTACACCTTC
TRBV30	NA	NA	TRBJ2-6	14	CAWSSGHGANVLTF	TGTGCCTGGAGTTCAGGGCATGGGGCCAACGTCCTGACTTTC
TRBV5-1	NA	NA	TRBJ2-1	16	CASSLGRQGSRPEQFF	TGCGCCAGCAGCTTGGGTCGGCAGGGTTCCCGTCCTGAGCAGTTCTTC
TRBV19	few	NA	TRBJ1-1	15	CASSIGSRGNTEAFF	TGTGCCAGTAGTATAGGTTCGCGAGGGAACACTGAAGCTTTCTTT
TRBV5-1	few	TRBD2	TRBJ2-2	17	CASSLRASGADTGELFF	TGCGCCAGCAGCTTGAGGGCTAGCGGGGCGGACACCGGGGAGCTGTTTTTT
TRBV10-3	NA	NA	TRBJ1-2	15	CAISESPGPSYGYTF	TGTGCCATCAGTGAGTCGCCGGGTCCCTCCTATGGCTACACCTTC
TRBV19	NA	NA	TRBJ2-1	15	CASSIGTSVWGEQFF	TGTGCCAGTAGTATAGGGACATCAGTCTGGGGTGAGCAGTTCTTC
TRBV5-1	NA	TRBD1	TRBJ2-7	14	CASSLGQVSYEQYF	TGCGCCAGCAGCCTAGGACAGGTCTCCTACGAGCAGTACTTC
TRBV6-6	NA	NA	TRBJ1-1	12	CASSYGGTEAFF	TGTGCCAGCAGTTACGGAGGCACTGAAGCTTTCTTT
TRBV5-1	NA	NA	TRBJ2-7	14	CASSGRGLSYEQYF	TGCGCCAGCAGCGGGAGAGGACTTTCCTACGAGCAGTACTTC